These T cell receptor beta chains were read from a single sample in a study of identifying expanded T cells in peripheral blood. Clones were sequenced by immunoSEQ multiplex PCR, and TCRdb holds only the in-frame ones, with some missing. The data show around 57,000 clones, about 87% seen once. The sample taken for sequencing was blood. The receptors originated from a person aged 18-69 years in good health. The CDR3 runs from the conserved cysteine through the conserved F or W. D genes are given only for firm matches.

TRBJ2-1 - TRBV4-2 TGTGCCAGCAGCCAAGACGGACGCTCCTACAATGAGCAGTTCTTC CASSQDGRSYNEQFF
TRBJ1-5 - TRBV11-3 TGTGCCAGCAGCTCTTACAGTAGCAATCAGCCCCAGCATTTT CASSSYSSNQPQHF
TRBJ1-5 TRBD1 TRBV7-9 TGTGCCAGCAGCTTAGGGGACAGCCCGTTAAGCAATCAGCCCCAGCATTTT CASSLGDSPLSNQPQHF
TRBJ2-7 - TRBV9 TGTGCCAGCAGCGTGAATGGGGTCGAGCAGTACTTC CASSVNGVEQYF
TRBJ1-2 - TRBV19 TGTGCCAGTAGTATATCTGACAGCCTTCCGCAGGACTACACCTTC CASSISDSLPQDYTF
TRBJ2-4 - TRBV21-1 TGTGCCAGCAGCGAACCACGCGGGGCCGCCAAAAACATTCAGTACTTC CASSEPRGAAKNIQYF
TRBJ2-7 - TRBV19 TGTGCCAGTAGTATAGATTGGCGACTAGAAACCGAGCAGTACTTC CASSIDWRLETEQYF
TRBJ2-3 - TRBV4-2 TGTGCCAGCAGCGACAGACTCGCGGATTCCACAGATACGCAGTATTTT CASSDRLADSTDTQYF
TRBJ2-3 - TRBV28 TGTGCCAGCAGTCTAAGCGGGCGAGCACATAGCACAGATACGCAGTATTTT CASSLSGRAHSTDTQYF
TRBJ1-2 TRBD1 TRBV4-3 TGCGCCAGCAGCCAAGACAGGGGGTACTATGGCTACACCTTC CASSQDRGYYGYTF
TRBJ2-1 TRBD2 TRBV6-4 TGTGCCAGCAGCGAGCTAGCGGGAGCGAACAATGAGCAGTTCTTC CASSELAGANNEQFF
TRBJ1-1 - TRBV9 TGTGCCAGCAGCGTAGGTTCAGTTGGACCTGAAGCTTTCTTT CASSVGSVGPEAFF
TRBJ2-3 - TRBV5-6 TGTGCCAGCAGCTTGATGGGCACAGATACGCAGTATTTT CASSLMGTDTQYF
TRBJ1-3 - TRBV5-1 TGCGCCAGCAGCTTGGCTGGAGGCCGCTCTGGAAACACCATATATTTT CASSLAGGRSGNTIYF
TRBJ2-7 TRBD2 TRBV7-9 TGTGCCATCCGAAGCGGGACCCACTACGAGCAGTACTTC CAIRSGTHYEQYF
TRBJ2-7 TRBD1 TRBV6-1 TGTGCCAGCAGTGAGGACAGGGTGGATAACGAGCAGTACTTC CASSEDRVDNEQYF
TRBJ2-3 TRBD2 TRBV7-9 TGTGCCAGCAGTTCCAATCTAGCGGGAGGGAAATATTTT CASSSNLAGGKYF
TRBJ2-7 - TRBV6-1 TGTGCCAGCAGTGAAGCGCTAGGAACAGCCTACGAGCAGTACTTC CASSEALGTAYEQYF
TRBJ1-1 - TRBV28 TGTGCCAGCAGTCAGGGGACACGAGCTTTCTTT CASSQGTRAFF
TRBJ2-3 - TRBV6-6 TGTGCCAGCAGTTACTCGATGGGACGCAGCACAGATACGCAGTATTTT CASSYSMGRSTDTQYF
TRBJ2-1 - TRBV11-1 TGTGCCAGCAGCCTAACACTTGACAGCTCCTACAATGAGCAGTTCTTC CASSLTLDSSYNEQFF
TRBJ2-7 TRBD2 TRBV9 TGTGCCAGCAGCGCCTGGGGGGGAGTGAACGAGCAGTACTTC CASSAWGGVNEQYF
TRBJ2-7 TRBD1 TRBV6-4 TGTGCCAGCAGCGACGACAGGGGATCCTACGAGCAGTACTTC CASSDDRGSYEQYF
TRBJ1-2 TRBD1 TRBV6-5 TGTGCCAGCAGCCCCGGACAGGGACGCTATGGCTACACCTTC CASSPGQGRYGYTF
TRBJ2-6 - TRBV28 TGTGCCAGCAGTTTCCCGCTCAACAGGGACTCTGGGGCCAACGTCCTGACTTTC CASSFPLNRDSGANVLTF